The next 25 T cell receptor beta chains were all read from a single sample in a study of CD8 T cells in Susac syndrome. A quantity of about 0.45 to 1 ug RNA underwent reverse transcription using random hexamers. TCRdb processed the immunoSEQ multiplex PCR reads anew with MiXCR; each CDR3 protein has one entry. The sample yields 150,000 to 200,000 distinct CDR3 sequences, roughly 92% seen once. Sequenced: CD4+ T cells from PBMCs. The receptor set was obtained from a human donor with multiple sclerosis.

This rearrangement joins TRBV27 to TRBJ2-3, with 9 positions matching TRBD2. Unmatched junction bases numbered 10, after V lost 6 bases and J lost 3 bases. CDR3 length: 16 amino acids. Germline CDR1 MNHEY, CDR2 SMNVEV (reference sequence). The CDR3 here is CASSSPAGGLTDTQYF. CDR3 nucleotide sequence: TGTGCCAGCAGCTCCCCGGCGGGGGGGCTGACAGATACGCAGTATTTT.

The chain recombines TRBV20-1 with TRBJ1-5; TRBD1 is a possible D gene (6 bases). Germline values: CDR1 DFQATT, CDR2 SNEGSKA (reference sequence). With 4 bases removed from V and 4 bases from J, the gap between germline ends came to 26 bases. CDR3 length: 18 residues. The CDR3 spells CSAIPLTRSPGTNQPQHF. The CDR3 DNA reads as TGCAGTGCTATTCCTTTGACCCGGTCTCCTGGGACAAATCAGCCCCAGCATTTT.

V and J are TRBV29-1 and TRBJ2-2; TRBD2 might be the D (5 bases). Trimming left V 7 bases short and J 6 bases short, with 15 bases between. Germline V lookup: CDR1 SQVTM, CDR2 ANQGSEA. The CDR3 runs to 13 residues. CDR3: CSALDSTAGELFF. DNA of the CDR3: TGCAGCGCGTTGGACTCGACGGCCGGGGAGCTGTTTTTT.

The rearrangement uses TRBV7-2 and TRBJ1-1; D call uncertain. V was cut by 2 bases and J by 3 bases, with 7 bases left in between. The CDR3 is made up of 13 amino acids. Germline CDR1 is SGHTA and CDR2 is FQGNSA. The CDR3 sequence: CASSLRLYTEAFF. The CDR3 DNA follows: TGTGCCAGCAGCTTAAGGTTATACACTGAAGCTTTCTTT.

The CDR3 region has the DNA TGCGCCAGCAGCTTGGACAGGGAAGGCTACACCTTC. The encoded protein is CASSLDREGYTF. The chain employs TRBV5-1 and TRBJ1-2; tentatively, D is TRBD1 (6 bases). CDR3 length: 12 amino acids. Germline V gene sequence: CDR1 SGHRS, CDR2 YFSETQ. The V end lost 0 bases, the J end lost 8 bases, and 8 bases lay between the germline ends.

J is TRBJ1-2 and V is TRBV7-9; TRBD1 matches 7 bases. J gave up 6 bases and V 5 bases, and 6 bases lay outside the gene matches. CDR1 SEHNR and CDR2 FQNEAQ come from the germline V gene (reference sequence). CDR3 length: 13 amino acids. The CDR3 DNA reads as TGTGCCAGCAGCGACAGGGCTGGGGATGGCTACACCTTC. This codes for CASSDRAGDGYTF. The variable domain in full, with the rest retrieved from reference TRBV7-9 and TRBJ1-2, is DTGVSQNPRHKITKRGQNVTFRCDPISEHNRLYWYRQTLGQGPEFLTYFQNEAQLEKSRLLSDRFSAERPKGSFSTLEIQRTEQGDSAMYLCASSDRAGDGYTFGSGTRLTVV.

This chain joins TRBV7-6 and TRBJ2-3, with 7 bases fitting TRBD1. Unmatched junction bases numbered 7, after V lost 4 bases and J lost 6 bases. From germline, CDR1 is SGHVS and CDR2 FNYEAQ. The CDR3 length is 14 residues. CDR3 nucleotide sequence: TGTGCCAGCAGCTCCGGGACAGTGGCGGATACGCAGTATTTT. It specifies CASSSGTVADTQYF.

The rearrangement joins TRBV12-3 or TRBV12-4 to TRBJ1-2; 7 bases line up with TRBD1. V lost 6 bases and J lost 4; bases outside the gene matches: 14. The length of the CDR3 is 16 residues. CDR3 DNA: TGTGCCAGCAGCCAAGGATCTGCCGGACAGGTCTATGGCTACACCTTC. Translating it yields CASSQGSAGQVYGYTF.

The chain is built from TRBV20-1 and TRBJ2-7; TRBD2 agrees at 11 bases. The CDR3 runs to 17 residues. Trimming removed 3 bases from V and 0 bases from J; junction bases left unmatched: 10. Germline CDR1 reads DFQATT; CDR2 reads SNEGSKA (reference sequence). The CDR3 reads CSASGGLAGQSSYEQYF. The CDR3 DNA reads as TGCAGTGCTAGCGGAGGACTAGCGGGTCAGAGCTCCTACGAGCAGTACTTC.

This chain joins TRBV14 and TRBJ2-3; TRBD2 agrees at 8 bases. Trimming at V came to 4 bases and at J to 3 bases, leaving 6 bases not matched to a gene. From germline, CDR1 is SGHDN and CDR2 FVKESK. CDR3 length: 15 amino acids. Here the CDR3 DNA reads TGTGCCAGCAGCCGTCCAGCGGGAGTGACAGATACGCAGTATTTT. Protein product: CASSRPAGVTDTQYF.

The chain links TRBV20-1 to TRBJ2-5; D ambiguous. This CDR3 contains 13 residues. Per the germline V gene, CDR1 is DFQATT and CDR2 is SNEGSKA (reference sequence). Deletions cut 1 base from V and 0 bases from J, with 6 bases between. The DNA for the CDR3 is TGCAGTGCTAGAGGCAGCTACCAAGAGACCCAGTACTTC. It codes for CSARGSYQETQYF.

The chain combines TRBV2 with TRBJ2-7; D unresolved. Between the trimmed V and J ends, which lost 3 bases and 0 bases, there was a span of 3 bases. Germline values: CDR1 SNHLY, CDR2 FYNNEI. The CDR3 loop spans 12 amino acids. The CDR3 spells CASSENSYEQYF. CDR3 coding DNA: TGTGCCAGCAGTGAGAACTCCTACGAGCAGTACTTC.

This clonotype was observed once. The chain couples TRBV19 to TRBJ2-2; a weak D match, TRBD1 (6 bases). V lost 6 bases to trimming and J lost 0 bases, with 11 bases between them. Germline CDR1 LNHDA, CDR2 SQIVND (reference sequence). This CDR3 has 15 amino acids. CDR3 coding DNA: TGTGCCAGTAGCCGGACAGCTTCGAACACCGGGGAGCTGTTTTTT. Protein: CASSRTASNTGELFF.

This chain links TRBV2 with TRBJ2-1, with 11 bases matching TRBD2. CDR1 SNHLY and CDR2 FYNNEI come from the germline V gene. The length of the CDR3 is 12 residues. After removal of 8 bases from V and 9 bases from J, the junction contained 3 bases not matched to a gene. The CDR3 bases are TGTGCCAGCCAACTAGCGGGAGTTGAGCAGTTCTTC. Encoded protein: CASQLAGVEQFF.

The CDR3 is CAWSVPLGSSETQYF. The DNA of the CDR3 is TGTGCCTGGAGTGTACCACTCGGGAGTAGCGAGACCCAGTACTTC. J is TRBJ2-5 and V is TRBV30; perhaps TRBD2 as D (6 bases). Per germline, CDR1 GTSNPN and CDR2 SVGIG (reference sequence). With 0 bases removed from V and 5 bases from J, the gap between germline ends came to 16 bases. The CDR3 runs to 15 residues.

This chain joins TRBV7-3 and TRBJ1-1, with D possibly matching TRBD1 (5 bases). The CDR3 runs 16 residues. Germline V gene data show CDR1 as SGHTA and CDR2 as FQGTGA. The V end was cut by 5 bases, the J end by 1 base, with 17 bases between. CDR3 residues: CASSIQQAGRNTEAFF. DNA for the CDR3: TGTGCCAGCAGCATCCAACAGGCAGGGAGGAACACTGAAGCTTTCTTT.

This sequence joins TRBV10-3 and TRBJ1-2, with 8 positions matching TRBD1. Germline CDR1 and CDR2: ENHRY and SYGVKD. This CDR3 is built from 15 residues. V lost 0 bases, J lost 1 base, and 1 base stayed unmatched. The CDR3 DNA reads as TGTGCCATCAGTGAGTCGACAGGGGATAACTATGGCTACACCTTC. Protein sequence: CAISESTGDNYGYTF.

The chain couples TRBV4-1 to TRBJ2-1; D possibly corresponds to TRBD2 (5 bases). The CDR3 covers 12 residues. Germline CDR1 reads MGHRA; CDR2 reads YSYEKL. V lost 4 bases to trimming and J lost 9 bases, with 10 bases between them. The CDR3 DNA is TGCGCCAGCAGCCTTCCTCGGGGTGAGCAGTTCTTC. Amino acids: CASSLPRGEQFF.

The chain carries TRBV25-1 and TRBJ2-7, with 10 bases aligning to TRBD2. The CDR3 loop spans 14 amino acids. Germline CDR1 is MGHDK and CDR2 is SYGVNS. Trimming cost V 6 bases and J 4 bases; bases outside gene matches: 6. CDR3 protein: CASRPSGRGYEQYF. DNA for the CDR3: TGTGCCAGCAGACCTAGCGGGAGAGGGTACGAGCAGTACTTC.

This clonotype was detected only a few times. The V and J genes are TRBV5-1 and TRBJ2-3; no definite D call. This CDR3 comprises 12 residues. Germline V lookup: CDR1 SGHRS, CDR2 YFSETQ. Trimming removed 5 bases from V and 0 bases from J, with 4 bases in between. Here the CDR3 DNA reads TGCGCCAGCAGATTTAGCACAGATACGCAGTATTTT. This codes for CASRFSTDTQYF. Combining the CDR3 with reference TRBV5-1 and TRBJ2-3 gives the whole variable domain KAGVTQTPRYLIKTRGQQVTLSCSPISGHRSVSWYQQTPGQGLQFLFEYFSETQRNKGNFPGRFSGRQFSNSRSEMNVSTLELGDSALYLCASRFSTDTQYFGPGTRLTVL.

A word on this clonotype: An end of the junction differs from the germline gene, which may be a read error. The V and J genes are TRBV7-9 and TRBJ1-2, with a weak D call TRBD1 (5 bases). The length of the CDR3 is 12 residues. Per germline, CDR1 SEHNR and CDR2 FQNEAQ (reference sequence). Here the CDR3 reads CASSLEGYGYTF. The CDR3 coding sequence is TGCGCCAGCAGCTTGGAGGGGTATGGCTACACCTTC.

The chain combines TRBV7-2 with TRBJ1-1; the D gene is possibly TRBD1 (6 bases). With 1 base removed from V and 4 bases from J, the gap between germline ends came to 13 bases. The CDR3 covers 15 residues. The germline V gene has CDR1 SGHTA and CDR2 FQGNSA. CDR3 sequence: CASSLVQGRFTEAFF. The CDR3 coding sequence is TGTGCCAGCAGCTTAGTCCAGGGGCGGTTCACTGAAGCTTTCTTT.

The V gene is TRBV2, the J gene TRBJ2-3, with 9 positions matching TRBD2. Germline CDR1 is SNHLY and CDR2 is FYNNEI. This CDR3 is built from 18 residues. V gave up 4 bases and J gave up 0 bases; unmatched junction bases: 11. Here the CDR3 reads CASSALAGTLDSTDTQYF. In nucleotides, the CDR3 is TGTGCCAGCAGTGCCCTAGCGGGGACCCTCGATAGCACAGATACGCAGTATTTT. The full variable domain, in which reference TRBV2 and TRBJ2-3 provide the parts outside the CDR3, is EPEVTQTPSHQVTQMGQEVILRCVPISNHLYFYWYRQILGQKVEFLVSFYNNEISEKSEIFDDQFSVERPDGSNFTLKIRSTKLEDSAMYFCASSALAGTLDSTDTQYFGPGTRLTVL.

The chain has TRBV6-6 and TRBJ2-5, with D perhaps matching TRBD2 (5 bases). Germline V gives CDR1 MNHNY, CDR2 SVGAGI (reference sequence). This CDR3 comprises 15 residues. Deletions cut 2 bases from V and 0 bases from J, with 10 bases between. CDR3: CASSYRGDNQETQYF. In DNA form, the CDR3 reads TGTGCCAGCAGTTACCGGGGAGACAACCAAGAGACCCAGTACTTC.

The V and J genes are TRBV19 and TRBJ2-1, with TRBD2 identical over 14 bases. Looked up from germline, CDR1 is LNHDA and CDR2 is SQIVND (reference sequence). The CDR3 has 17 residues. V lost 3 bases to trimming and J lost 9 bases; unmatched junction nucleotides: 10. In nucleotides, the CDR3 is TGTGCCAGTAGTATGCCCAGGGGGACTAGCGGGAGTCGTGAGCAGTTCTTC. Encoded protein: CASSMPRGTSGSREQFF.